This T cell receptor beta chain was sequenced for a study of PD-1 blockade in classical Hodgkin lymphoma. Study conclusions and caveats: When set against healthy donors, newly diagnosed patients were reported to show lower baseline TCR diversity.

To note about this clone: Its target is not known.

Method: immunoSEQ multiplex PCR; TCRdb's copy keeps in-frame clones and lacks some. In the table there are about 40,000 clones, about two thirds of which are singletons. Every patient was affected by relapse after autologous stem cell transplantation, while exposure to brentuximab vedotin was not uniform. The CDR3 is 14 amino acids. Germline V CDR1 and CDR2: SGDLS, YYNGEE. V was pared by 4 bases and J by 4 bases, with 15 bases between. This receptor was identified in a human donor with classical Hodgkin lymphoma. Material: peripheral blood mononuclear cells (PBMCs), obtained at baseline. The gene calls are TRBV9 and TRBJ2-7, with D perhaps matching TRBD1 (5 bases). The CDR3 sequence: CASSFTDTLYEQYF. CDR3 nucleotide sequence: TGTGCCAGCAGCTTTACGGACACATTATACGAGCAGTACTTC.